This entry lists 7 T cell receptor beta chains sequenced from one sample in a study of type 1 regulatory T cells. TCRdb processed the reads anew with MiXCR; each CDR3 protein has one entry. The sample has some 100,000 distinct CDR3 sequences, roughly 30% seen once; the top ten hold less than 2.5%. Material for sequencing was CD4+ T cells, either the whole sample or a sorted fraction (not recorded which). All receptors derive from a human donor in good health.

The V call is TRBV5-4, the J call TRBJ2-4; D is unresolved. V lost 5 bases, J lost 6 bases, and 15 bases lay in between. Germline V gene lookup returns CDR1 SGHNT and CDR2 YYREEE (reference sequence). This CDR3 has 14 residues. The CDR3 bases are TGTGCCAGCAGATTAAGTGGTGGTCTAAACATTCAGTACTTC. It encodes CASRLSGGLNIQYF.

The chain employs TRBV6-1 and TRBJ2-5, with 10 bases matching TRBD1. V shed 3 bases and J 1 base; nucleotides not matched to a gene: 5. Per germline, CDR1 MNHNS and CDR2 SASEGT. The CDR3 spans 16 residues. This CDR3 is CASSEWDRGPQETQYF. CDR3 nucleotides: TGTGCCAGCAGTGAGTGGGACAGGGGTCCCCAAGAGACCCAGTACTTC.

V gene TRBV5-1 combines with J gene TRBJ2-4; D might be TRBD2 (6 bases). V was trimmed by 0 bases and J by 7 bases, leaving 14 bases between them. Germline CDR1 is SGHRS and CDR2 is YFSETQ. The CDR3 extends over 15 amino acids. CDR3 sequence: CASSLAPTEGNIQYF. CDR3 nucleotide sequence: TGCGCCAGCAGCTTGGCCCCGACGGAGGGGAACATTCAGTACTTC.

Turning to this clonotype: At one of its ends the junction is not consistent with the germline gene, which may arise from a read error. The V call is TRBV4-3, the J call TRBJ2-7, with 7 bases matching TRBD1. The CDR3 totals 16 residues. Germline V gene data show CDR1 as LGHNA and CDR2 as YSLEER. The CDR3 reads CASSHLTGDTSYGQYF. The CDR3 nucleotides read TGCGCCAGCAGCCACTTAACAGGGGACACCTCCTACGGGCAGTACTTC.

The CDR3 coding sequence is TGCAGTGCCCCGGGGCCTAGGGAAGAGACCCAGTACTTC. This translates into CSAPGPREETQYF. This sequence joins TRBV20-1 and TRBJ2-5, with D possibly being TRBD1 or TRBD2 (5 bases each). Germline lookup yields CDR1 DFQATT and CDR2 SNEGSKA (reference sequence). Between the trimmed V and J ends, which lost 6 bases and 3 bases, there was a span of 14 bases. This CDR3 has 13 amino acids.

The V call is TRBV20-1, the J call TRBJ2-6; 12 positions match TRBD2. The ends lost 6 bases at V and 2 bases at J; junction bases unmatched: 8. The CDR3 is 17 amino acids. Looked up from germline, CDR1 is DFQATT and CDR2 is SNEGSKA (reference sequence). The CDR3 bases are TGCAGTGCCATTAGACTAGCGGGAGCAGCTGGGGCCAACGTCCTGACTTTC. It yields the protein CSAIRLAGAAGANVLTF.

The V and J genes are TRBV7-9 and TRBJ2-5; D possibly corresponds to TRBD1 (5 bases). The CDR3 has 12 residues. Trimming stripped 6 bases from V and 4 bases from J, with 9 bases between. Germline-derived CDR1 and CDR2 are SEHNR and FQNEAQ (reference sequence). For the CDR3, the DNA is TGTGCCAGCAGGTCAGGGCGAGAGACCCAGTACTTC. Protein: CASRSGRETQYF.